One T cell receptor (beta chain) is described in this entry. No antigen is known for it. This record comes from a study of ipilimumab plus nivolumab after autologous stem cell transplantation. Findings and caveats of the study: Authors suggest TCR repertoire, Treg phenotype and gut microbiota support further study.

Sequencing used immunoSEQ multiplex PCR; TCRdb keeps in-frame clones, though not all of them. The sample lists fewer than 45,000 clones; 80% to 95% were seen once. The sequencing used PBMCs, collected in a trial of ipilimumab plus nivolumab as post-transplant consolidation. The receptor was isolated from a male donor with multiple myeloma.

The chain's CDR3 is CASSSRTGAFYGYTF. CDR3 bases: TGTGCCAGCAGTTCCCGGACAGGGGCGTTCTATGGCTACACCTTC. The chain uses TRBV6-5 and TRBJ1-2, with TRBD1 matching over 9 bases. Losses at the gene ends were 4 bases for V and 4 bases for J; bases not matched to a gene: 7. Germline V gene lookup returns CDR1 MNHEY and CDR2 SVGAGI. This CDR3 spans 15 amino acids.